This TCR beta chain stems from a study of shared clonotypes between healthy human individuals (dated by TCRdb to 2019 to 2021). Context from the whole study: The cohort included three men and a couple of women between 18 and 49 years of age. For each donor, CD4 naive and CD4 memory were each run on three plates, CD8 naive on two plates, and CD8 memory on one plate. To estimate repertoire size and how much clonotypes are shared between individuals, the study performed deep sequencing of blood TCR repertoires from a handful of healthy adults. To increase sequencing depth and limit assay-specific biases, TCR repertoire library preparation and sequencing were carried out by different laboratories using diverse techniques. Each donor's leukapheresis produced roughly between roughly 0.85 and 10 billion PBMCs. Study-level results and caveats: The genetic and exposure-history diversity represented was limited by the small number of donors. Pairwise subsampling led to the expectation that sequencing depth would affect the degree of clonotype sharing among donors. Rarefaction of sorted-subset datasets indicated incomplete sequencing despite the large sequencing depth. Across a handful of donors, approximately 5% of naive CD4, roughly 3.3% of naive CD8, around 2.5% of memory CD4, and 0.4% of memory CD8 clonotypes were shared. Clonotypes shared by all four sorted-subset donors showed higher generation probabilities than non-shared clonotypes. Sampling was restricted to blood, and TCR repertoires in tissue are likely to differ from TCR repertoires in blood. Naive subsets generally had larger estimated clonotype richness than memory subsets.

With respect to this clone: There is no known antigen for this receptor. No base quality information exists; no much larger clone differs at one position.

TCR CDR3 regions were amplified from genomic DNA by multiplex PCR using the deep immunoSEQ assay. Extracted genomic DNA from each cell subset was spread evenly across all wells of several immunoSEQ 96-well plates, with each plate serving as a replicate. Each replicate PCR for sorted subsets received about 200 ng genomic DNA, equal to roughly 29,000 T cell genomes. Purified libraries were quantified with a Qubit 3.0 fluorometer, sized on a Bioanalyzer 2100, and re-quantified with the KAPA Library Quantification kit. Every immunoSEQ 96-well plate was sequenced on a separate single-read 150-cycle Illumina NextSeq 550 flow cell. The authors' analysis ran thus. The immunoSEQ output contained only junctional sequences without quality scores, so filtering could not match that applied to full-length reads. To assign V/J genes and CDR3, sequences were annotated against IMGT germline references using PyIR, a Python wrapper for IgBLAST v1.9. Reads were removed for weak V/J assignments (E-value above 1e-6), missing CDR3, stop codons, out-of-frame junctions, or ambiguous translated residues. V3J clonotypes were defined as sequences sharing the same inferred V gene, J gene, and CDR3 amino acid sequence. Percentage overlap between repertoires was computed as shared unique clonotypes divided by the size of the smaller repertoire. Richness of each repertoire was evaluated using RTK rarefaction, the Chao1 estimator, and Recon v2.1 estimates of unobserved clonotypes. Generation probabilities were computed with OLGA for all TCRbeta clonotypes obtained by the gDNA method from several donors. TCRdb stores this immuneACCESS table with in-frame sequences only. Part of the clones is absent; in the studies checked, under half of the shortfall reflects unresolved V genes, and no reason is known for the rest. The V and J calls and the clone size are those of that table, but D and trimming were determined from the DNA. In all, the sample holds roughly 2.5 million clones, and more than 80% of those were seen once. Over 0.12% of the sample is taken by the ten largest.

The donors were healthy, HIV-negative adults with no recently reported acute infections or vaccinations. Only Caucasian adults living in Nashville, Tennessee, USA were represented among the donors. Magnetic negative selection was used to enrich CD4+ T cells, after which naive cells were positively selected on CD45RA and the negative fraction became the memory subset. After blood collection by leukapheresis, PBMCs were isolated using Ficoll-Histopaque density gradient centrifugation and then cryopreserved in the vapor phase of liquid nitrogen. Purity and quantity of every magnetically sorted T cell population were checked by analytical flow cytometry. From each sorted fraction, genomic DNA was isolated and quantified by UV absorbance on a Nanodrop 2000c. Material for sequencing was naive CD4+ T cells sorted from blood. What this sample's cell subset or site label stands for: CD45RA+ positively selected. The receptor was isolated from a man between 18 and 35 years old in good health.

This receptor carries the CDR3 CASSHVGASGNTIYF. The nucleotide sequence is TGTGCCAGCAGCCACGTTGGGGCCTCTGGAAACACCATATATTTT. The rearrangement combines TRBV14 with TRBJ1-3; the D gene is perhaps TRBD1, from 5 matching bases. From its cysteine to its phenylalanine, the CDR3 spans 15 amino acids. Of the read, only the CDR3 DNA is kept; its 45 bases are in frame from base 1. For CDR1 and CDR2, the germline V gene lists SGHDN and FVKESK. V and J are truncated by 3 bases and 0 bases respectively, leaving an intervening sequence of 9 bases.